This passage covers 3 T cell receptor beta chains from one sample sequenced in a study of blood T cell repertoires in COVID-19. The repertoire was sequenced with immunoSEQ multiplex PCR; TCRdb's copy has only in-frame clones and lacks some. The table records 72,000 or so clones, about 80% of them present only once. The sample consisted of peripheral blood. These TCRs come from a man in his 70s who had recovered from COVID-19.

V gene TRBV20-1 combines with J gene TRBJ2-3; D possibly corresponds to TRBD2 (6 bases). CDR3 length equals 11 residues. Germline CDR1 DFQATT, CDR2 SNEGSKA (reference sequence). Trimming left V 6 bases short and J 6 bases short, with 10 bases between. The CDR3 DNA reads TGCAGTGCCGGGAGTCGGGATACGCAGTATTTT. Encoded protein: CSAGSRDTQYF.

The chain couples TRBV19 to TRBJ1-5, with a tentative D call TRBD1 (5 bases). The CDR3 has 16 residues. Trimming took 2 bases from V and 1 from J, leaving 12 bases between them. The V gene's germline CDR1 is LNHDA and CDR2 SQIVND (reference sequence). The CDR3 here is CASSIRQPGSNQPQHF. CDR3 nucleotide sequence: TGTGCCAGTAGTATAAGACAGCCCGGAAGCAATCAGCCCCAGCATTTT.

Ten or more counts support this clone. The V call is TRBV29-1, the J call TRBJ1-2; D unresolved. Trimming cost V 4 bases and J 5 bases, with 8 bases left between them. Germline loops: CDR1 SQVTM, CDR2 ANQGSEA. This CDR3 is 11 amino acids long. In DNA form, the CDR3 reads TGCAGCGTTGGAGGTAGTTATGGCTACACCTTC. Translation gives CSVGGSYGYTF.